This TCR beta chain was sequenced in a study of T-cell reconstitution after alpha-beta-depleted transplantation in children. Study-level results: High day-60 TCRbeta diversity in some patients came from surviving recipient T cells and thymic progenitors. Newly made T cells mostly supplied T-cell counts and diversity one year after transplant. Several hundred expanded graft clones reportedly gave rise to the alpha-beta T cells present about two months after transplant.

Library preparation (for TCRbeta) was performed with unique molecular identifiers. TCRdb redid the calling of the PCR reads with MiXCR, one entry per CDR3 protein. The sample yields 330,000 or so distinct CDR3 sequences, roughly 8.2% seen once. With regard to this clonotype: Antigen unknown.

V trimming: 5 bases; J trimming: 1 base; junction bases outside the gene matches: 3. CDR1 is SGHTA, CDR2 FQGTGA, per germline. The CDR3 consists of 15 residues. The genes are TRBV7-3 and TRBJ2-2; TRBD1 agrees at 8 bases. This material consisted of peripheral blood, taken 360 days after TCRalphabeta/CD19-depleted stem cell transplant. The receptor comes from a female patient between 2 and 10 years old who had a stem cell transplant for Fanconi anemia, so the T cells may come from the graft donor. CDR3 nucleotides: TGTGCCAGCAGCCGAGGGACAGGGAACACCGGGGAGCTGTTTTTT. It codes for CASSRGTGNTGELFF.